The 5 T cell receptor beta chains presented below share a single source sample, sequenced in a study of shared clonotypes between healthy human individuals. Cells designated naive CD8 were CD45RO-negative and were positively selected for CCR7, with terminally differentiated effector memory CD45RA+ cells excluded. The method was immunoSEQ multiplex PCR; TCRdb's version includes in-frame clones alone and lacks a portion of them. There are about 600,000 clones in the sample; 95% to 96% occur only once, and about 0.11% lies in the top ten. Input material: naive CD8+ T cells sorted from blood. Source of these receptors: a young woman in good health.

The genes are TRBV7-9 and TRBJ2-6; TRBD1 is a possible D gene (5 bases). Trimming pared 5 bases from V and 0 bases from J, leaving 11 bases between. This CDR3 contains 16 residues. Germline V gene lookup returns CDR1 SEHNR and CDR2 FQNEAQ (reference sequence). The DNA for the CDR3 is TGTGCCAGCAGCGTCGTGGGGCACTCTGGGGCCAACGTCCTGACTTTC. Encoded protein: CASSVVGHSGANVLTF.

This rearrangement joins TRBV16 to TRBJ1-2; unclear D gene. The V gene lost 8 bases and the J gene lost 1 base, with 11 bases spanning the gap. CDR3 size: 13 residues. Looked up from germline, CDR1 is KGHSY and CDR2 is FQNENV. DNA for the CDR3: TGTGCCAGCGCCGACGGCAGTAACTATGGCTACACCTTC. This sequence encodes CASADGSNYGYTF. The entire variable domain, with the rest obtained from reference TRBV16 and TRBJ1-2, is as follows: GEEVAQTPKHLVRGEGQKAKLYCAPIKGHSYVFWYQQVLKNEFKFLISFQNENVFDETGMPKERFSAKCLPNSPCSLEIQATKLEDSAVYFCASADGSNYGYTFGSGTRLTVV.

As for this clone: Other nucleotide sequences in the sample specify the same CDR3. This chain joins TRBV27 and TRBJ2-5; 15 positions match TRBD2. CDR1 and CDR2 (germline): MNHEY, SMNVEV (reference sequence). V lost 6 bases and J lost 5; bases outside the gene matches: 4. The CDR3 consists of 15 residues. CDR3 nucleotide sequence: TGTGCCAGCAGCCCCGGGACTAGCGGGAGGGAGACCCAGTACTTC. Amino acids: CASSPGTSGRETQYF.

The chain recombines TRBV27 with TRBJ2-2, with D uncertain. V was cut by 3 bases and J by 5 bases, with 7 bases left in between. From germline, CDR1 is MNHEY and CDR2 SMNVEV (reference sequence). The CDR3 consists of 13 residues. CDR3 nucleotide sequence: TGTGCCAGCAGTTTTCAAGGGACCGGGGAGCTGTTTTTT. This sequence encodes CASSFQGTGELFF.

V usage is TRBV27 and J usage is TRBJ2-1; 13 positions match TRBD2. Germline CDR1 and CDR2: MNHEY and SMNVEV (reference sequence). This CDR3 region has 15 residues. Trimming at V came to 4 bases and at J to 9 bases, leaving 6 bases not matched to a gene. In DNA, the CDR3 is TGTGCCAGCAGTTCGGGGACTAGCGGGGCGGGTGAGCAGTTCTTC. Translated, it gives CASSSGTSGAGEQFF.